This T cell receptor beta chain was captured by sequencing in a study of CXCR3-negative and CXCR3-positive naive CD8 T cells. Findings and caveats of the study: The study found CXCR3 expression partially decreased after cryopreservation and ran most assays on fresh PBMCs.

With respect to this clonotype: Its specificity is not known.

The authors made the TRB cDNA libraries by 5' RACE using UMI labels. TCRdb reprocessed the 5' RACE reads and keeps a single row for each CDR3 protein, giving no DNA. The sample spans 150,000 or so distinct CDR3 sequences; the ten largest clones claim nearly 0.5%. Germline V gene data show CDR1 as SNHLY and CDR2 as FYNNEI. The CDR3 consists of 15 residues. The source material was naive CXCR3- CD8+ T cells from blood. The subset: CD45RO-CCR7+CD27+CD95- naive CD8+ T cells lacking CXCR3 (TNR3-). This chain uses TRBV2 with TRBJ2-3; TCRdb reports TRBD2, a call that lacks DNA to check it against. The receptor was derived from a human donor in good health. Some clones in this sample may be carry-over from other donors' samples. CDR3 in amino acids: CASRIEDSETDTQYF. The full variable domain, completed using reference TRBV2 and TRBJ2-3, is EPEVTQTPSHQVTQMGQEVILRCVPISNHLYFYWYRQILGQKVEFLVSFYNNEISEKSEIFDDQFSVERPDGSNFTLKIRSTKLEDSAMYFCASRIEDSETDTQYFGPGTRLTVL.